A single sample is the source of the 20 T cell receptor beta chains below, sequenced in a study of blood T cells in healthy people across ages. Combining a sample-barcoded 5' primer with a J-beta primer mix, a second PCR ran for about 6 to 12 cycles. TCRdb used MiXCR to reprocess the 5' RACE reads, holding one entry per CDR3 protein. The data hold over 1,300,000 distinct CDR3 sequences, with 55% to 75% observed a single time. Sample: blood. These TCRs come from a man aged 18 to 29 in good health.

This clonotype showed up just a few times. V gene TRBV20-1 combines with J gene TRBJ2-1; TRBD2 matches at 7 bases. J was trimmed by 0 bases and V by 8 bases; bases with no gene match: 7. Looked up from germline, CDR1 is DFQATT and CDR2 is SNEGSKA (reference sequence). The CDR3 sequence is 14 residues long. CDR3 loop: CSYAGVSSYNEQFF. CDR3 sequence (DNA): TGCAGTTACGCGGGAGTGAGCTCCTACAATGAGCAGTTCTTC.

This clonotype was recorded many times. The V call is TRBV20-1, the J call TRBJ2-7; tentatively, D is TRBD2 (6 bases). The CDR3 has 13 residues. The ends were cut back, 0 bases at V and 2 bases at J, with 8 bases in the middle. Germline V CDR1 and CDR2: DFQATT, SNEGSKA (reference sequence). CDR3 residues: CSAREREPYEQYF. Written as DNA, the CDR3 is TGCAGTGCTAGAGAGCGGGAACCCTACGAGCAGTACTTC.

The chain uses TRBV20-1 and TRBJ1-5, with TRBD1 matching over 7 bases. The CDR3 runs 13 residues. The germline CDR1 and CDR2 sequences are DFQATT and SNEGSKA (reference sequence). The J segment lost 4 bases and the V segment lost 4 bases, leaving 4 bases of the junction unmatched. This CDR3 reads CSATTGWNQPQHF. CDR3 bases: TGCAGTGCTACGACAGGGTGGAATCAGCCCCAGCATTTT.

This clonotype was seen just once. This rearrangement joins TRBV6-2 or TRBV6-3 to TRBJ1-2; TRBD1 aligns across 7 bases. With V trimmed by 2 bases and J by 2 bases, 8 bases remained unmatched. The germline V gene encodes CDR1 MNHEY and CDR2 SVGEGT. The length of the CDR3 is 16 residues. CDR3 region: CASSYGDYRGNYGYTF. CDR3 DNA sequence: TGTGCCAGCAGTTACGGCGACTACAGGGGCAACTATGGCTACACCTTC.

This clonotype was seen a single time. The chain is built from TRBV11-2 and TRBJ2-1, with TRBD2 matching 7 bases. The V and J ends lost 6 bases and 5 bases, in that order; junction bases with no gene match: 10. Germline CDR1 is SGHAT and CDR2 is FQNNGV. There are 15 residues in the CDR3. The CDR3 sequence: CASRHGNLADNEQFF. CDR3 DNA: TGTGCCAGCAGGCACGGTAATCTAGCGGACAATGAGCAGTTCTTC.

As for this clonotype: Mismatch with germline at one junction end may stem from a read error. This CDR3 reads CVSSQDSAGETQYF. CDR3 bases: TGCGTCAGCAGCCAAGATTCGGCAGGAGAGACCCAGTACTTC. The rearrangement joins TRBV4-1 to TRBJ2-5; no reliable D call. Germline V gene sequence: CDR1 MGHRA, CDR2 YSYEKL. The CDR3 has 14 residues.

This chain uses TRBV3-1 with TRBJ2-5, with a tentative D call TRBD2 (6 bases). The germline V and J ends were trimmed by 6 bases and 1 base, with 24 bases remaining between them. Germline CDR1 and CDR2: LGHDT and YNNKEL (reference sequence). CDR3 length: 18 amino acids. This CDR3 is CASSLRLAGVSGQETQYF. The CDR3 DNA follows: TGTGCCAGCAGTTTAAGACTGGCAGGCGTTAGCGGCCAAGAGACCCAGTACTTC.

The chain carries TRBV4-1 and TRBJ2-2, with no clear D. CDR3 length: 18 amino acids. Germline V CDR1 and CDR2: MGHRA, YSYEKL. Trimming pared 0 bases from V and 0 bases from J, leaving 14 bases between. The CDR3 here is CASSQEEELAANTGELFF. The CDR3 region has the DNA TGCGCCAGCAGCCAAGAAGAAGAATTAGCCGCGAACACCGGGGAGCTGTTTTTT.

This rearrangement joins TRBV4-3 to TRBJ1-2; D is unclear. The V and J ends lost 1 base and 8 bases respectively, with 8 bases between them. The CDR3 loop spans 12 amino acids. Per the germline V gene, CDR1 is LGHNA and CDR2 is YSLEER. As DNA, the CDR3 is TGCGCCAGCAGCCAAGGGCCGCGGGGCTACACCTTC. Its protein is CASSQGPRGYTF.

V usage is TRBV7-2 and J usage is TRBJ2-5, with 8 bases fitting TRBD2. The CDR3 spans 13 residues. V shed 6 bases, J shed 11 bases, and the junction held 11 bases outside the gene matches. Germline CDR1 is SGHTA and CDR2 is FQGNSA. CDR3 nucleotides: TGTGCCAGCAGTCGGGGGGGTGATTGGGAGCAGTACTTC. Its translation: CASSRGGDWEQYF.

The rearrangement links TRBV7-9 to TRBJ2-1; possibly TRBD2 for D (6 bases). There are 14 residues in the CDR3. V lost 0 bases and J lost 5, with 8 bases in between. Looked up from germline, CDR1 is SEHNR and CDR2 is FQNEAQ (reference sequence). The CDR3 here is CASSLARRDNEQFF. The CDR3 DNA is TGTGCCAGCAGCTTAGCGCGGAGGGACAATGAGCAGTTCTTC.

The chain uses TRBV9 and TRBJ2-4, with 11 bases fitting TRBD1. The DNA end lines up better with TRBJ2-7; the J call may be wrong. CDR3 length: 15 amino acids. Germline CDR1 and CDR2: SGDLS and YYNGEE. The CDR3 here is CASSVGQGAFDEQYF. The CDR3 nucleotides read TGTGCCAGCAGCGTCGGACAGGGGGCTTTCGACGAGCAGTACTTC.

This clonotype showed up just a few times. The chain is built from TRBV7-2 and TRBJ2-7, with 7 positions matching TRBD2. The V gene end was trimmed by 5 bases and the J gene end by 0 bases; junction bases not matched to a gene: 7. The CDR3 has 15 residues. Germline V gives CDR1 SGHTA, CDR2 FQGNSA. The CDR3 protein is CASSLDGGFSYEQYF. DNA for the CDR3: TGTGCCAGCAGCCTGGACGGGGGGTTCTCCTACGAGCAGTACTTC.

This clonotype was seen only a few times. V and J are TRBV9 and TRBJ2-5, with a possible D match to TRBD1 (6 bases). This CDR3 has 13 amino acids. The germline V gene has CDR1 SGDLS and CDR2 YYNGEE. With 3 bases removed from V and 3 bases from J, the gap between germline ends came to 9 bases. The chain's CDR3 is CASSDGTKETQYF. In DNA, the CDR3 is TGTGCCAGCAGCGACGGGACAAAAGAGACCCAGTACTTC.

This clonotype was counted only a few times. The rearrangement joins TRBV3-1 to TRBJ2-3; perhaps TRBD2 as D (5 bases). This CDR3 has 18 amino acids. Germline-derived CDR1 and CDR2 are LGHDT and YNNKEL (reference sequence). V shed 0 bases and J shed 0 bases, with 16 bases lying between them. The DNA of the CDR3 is TGTGCCAGCAGCCAAGATAAAGGAAGCGGTGCTAGCACAGATACGCAGTATTTT. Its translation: CASSQDKGSGASTDTQYF.

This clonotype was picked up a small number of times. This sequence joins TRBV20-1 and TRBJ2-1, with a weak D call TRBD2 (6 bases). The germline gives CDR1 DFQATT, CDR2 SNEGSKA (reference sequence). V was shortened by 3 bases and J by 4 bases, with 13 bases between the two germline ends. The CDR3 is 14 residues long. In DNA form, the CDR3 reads TGCAGTGCTAGCTGTGCGGGACTGTACAATGAGCAGTTCTTC. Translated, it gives CSASCAGLYNEQFF.

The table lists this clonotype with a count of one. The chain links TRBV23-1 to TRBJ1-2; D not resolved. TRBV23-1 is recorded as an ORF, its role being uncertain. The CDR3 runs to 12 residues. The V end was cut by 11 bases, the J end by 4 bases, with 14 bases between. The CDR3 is CAGSSESYGYTF. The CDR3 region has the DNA TGCGCCGGGAGCTCCGAGAGCTATGGCTACACCTTC.

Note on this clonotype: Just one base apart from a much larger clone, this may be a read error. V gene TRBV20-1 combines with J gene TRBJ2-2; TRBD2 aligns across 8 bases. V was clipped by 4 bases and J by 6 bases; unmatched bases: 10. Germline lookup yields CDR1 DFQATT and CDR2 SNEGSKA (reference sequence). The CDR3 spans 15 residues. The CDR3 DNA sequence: TGCAGTGCTAAATCGGGACTAGGGGACGCCGGGGAGCTGTTTTTT. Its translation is CSAKSGLGDAGELFF.

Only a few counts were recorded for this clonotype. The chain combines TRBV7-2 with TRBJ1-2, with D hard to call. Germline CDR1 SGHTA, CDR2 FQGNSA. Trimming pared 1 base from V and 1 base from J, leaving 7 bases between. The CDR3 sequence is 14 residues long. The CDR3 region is CASSLESRNYGYTF. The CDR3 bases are TGTGCCAGCAGCTTAGAGAGTCGTAACTATGGCTACACCTTC. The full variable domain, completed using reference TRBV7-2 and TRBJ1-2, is GAGVSQSPSNKVTEKGKDVELRCDPISGHTALYWYRQSLGQGLEFLIYFQGNSAPDKSGLPSDRFSAERTGGSVSTLTIQRTQQEDSAVYLCASSLESRNYGYTFGSGTRLTVV.

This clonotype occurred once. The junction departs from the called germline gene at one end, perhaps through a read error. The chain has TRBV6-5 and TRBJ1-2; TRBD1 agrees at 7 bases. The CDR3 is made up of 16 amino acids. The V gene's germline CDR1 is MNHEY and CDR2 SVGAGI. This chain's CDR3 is CACSYSRGHRDYGYTF. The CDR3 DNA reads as TGTGCCTGCAGTTACTCGAGGGGGCACAGGGACTATGGCTACACCTTC.